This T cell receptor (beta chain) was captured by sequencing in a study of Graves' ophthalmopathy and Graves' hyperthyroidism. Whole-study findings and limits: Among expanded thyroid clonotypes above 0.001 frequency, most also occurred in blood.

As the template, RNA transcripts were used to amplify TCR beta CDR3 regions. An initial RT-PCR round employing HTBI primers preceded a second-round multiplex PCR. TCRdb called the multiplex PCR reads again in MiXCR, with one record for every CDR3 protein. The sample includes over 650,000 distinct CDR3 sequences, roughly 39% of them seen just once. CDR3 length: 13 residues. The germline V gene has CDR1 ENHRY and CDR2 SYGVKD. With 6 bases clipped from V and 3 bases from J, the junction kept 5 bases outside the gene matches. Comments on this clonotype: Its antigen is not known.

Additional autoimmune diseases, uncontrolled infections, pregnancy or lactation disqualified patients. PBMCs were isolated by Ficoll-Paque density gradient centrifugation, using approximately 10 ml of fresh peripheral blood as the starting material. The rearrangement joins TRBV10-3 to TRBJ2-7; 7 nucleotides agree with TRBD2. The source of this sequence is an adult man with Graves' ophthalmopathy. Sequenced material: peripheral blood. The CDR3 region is CAIRGGYFYEQYF. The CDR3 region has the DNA TGTGCCATCAGGGGGGGGTATTTCTACGAGCAGTACTTC.